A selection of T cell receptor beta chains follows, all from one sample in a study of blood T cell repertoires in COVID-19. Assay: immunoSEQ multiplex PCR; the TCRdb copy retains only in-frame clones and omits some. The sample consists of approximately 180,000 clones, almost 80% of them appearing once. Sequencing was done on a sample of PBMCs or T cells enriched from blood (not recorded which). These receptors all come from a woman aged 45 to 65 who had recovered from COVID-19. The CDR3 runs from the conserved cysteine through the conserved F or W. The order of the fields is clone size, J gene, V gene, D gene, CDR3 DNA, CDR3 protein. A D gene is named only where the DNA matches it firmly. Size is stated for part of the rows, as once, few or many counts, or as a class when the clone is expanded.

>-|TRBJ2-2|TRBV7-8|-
TGTGCCAGCAGCTTAGAGAGGTTCGGGAAGGGAGCCAGATTGAACACCGGGGAGCTGTTTTTT
CASSLERFGKGARLNTGELFF
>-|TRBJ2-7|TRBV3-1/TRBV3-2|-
TGTGCCAGCAGCCCATCGGAAACCGGGATTTCAATCTTC
CASSPSETGISIF
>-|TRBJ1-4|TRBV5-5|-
TGTGCCAGCAGCTTGCTAAGAGGGTCTGAAAAACTGTTTTTT
CASSLLRGSEKLFF
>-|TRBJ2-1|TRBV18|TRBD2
TGTGCCAGCTCACCCACCACGGGGGGGGCCTACAATGAGCAGTTCTTC
CASSPTTGGAYNEQFF
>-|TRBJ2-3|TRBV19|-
TGTGCCAGTAGTGATGGCGGGACCCAAAATACGCAGTATTTT
CASSDGGTQNTQYF
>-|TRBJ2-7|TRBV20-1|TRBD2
TGCAGTGCTAGTGATGGACTAGCGGGGGGAGAGCAGTACTTC
CSASDGLAGGEQYF
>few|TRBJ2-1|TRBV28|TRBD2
TGTGCCAGCAGTTCTGGCGGGAGCGTAGGTGAGCAGTTCTTC
CASSSGGSVGEQFF
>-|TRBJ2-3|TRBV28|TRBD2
TGTGCCACCACTTCAATGGTCGGGACTAGCGGGAGTTCAGATACGCAGTATTTT
CATTSMVGTSGSSDTQYF
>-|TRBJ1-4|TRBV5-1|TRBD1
TGCGCCAGCAGCCGTGGGACAGGCGTTACAACTAATGAAAAACTGTTTTTT
CASSRGTGVTTNEKLFF
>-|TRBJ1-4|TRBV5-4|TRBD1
TGTGCCAGCAGCTTGGGTTGGGACAGCGAAGAAAAACTGTTTTTT
CASSLGWDSEEKLFF
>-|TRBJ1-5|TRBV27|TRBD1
TGTGCCAGCAGTTTCCGAGGGGGCCGGGAGCCCCAGCATTTT
CASSFRGGREPQHF
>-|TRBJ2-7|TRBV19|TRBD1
TGTGCCAGTATGACGACAGGGACCTACGAGCAGTACTTC
CASMTTGTYEQYF
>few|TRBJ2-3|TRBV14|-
TGTGCCAGCAGCCGCACCTTAGCGGCTAGCACAGATACGCAGTATTTT
CASSRTLAASTDTQYF
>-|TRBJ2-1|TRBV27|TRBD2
TGTGCCAGCACTACCGGACTAGCGGGCCGCAATGAGCAGTTCTTC
CASTTGLAGRNEQFF
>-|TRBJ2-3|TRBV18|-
TGTGCCAGCTCACGAAACAGGGCTACAGATACGCAGTATTTT
CASSRNRATDTQYF
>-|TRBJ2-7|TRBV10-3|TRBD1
TGTGCCATCAGTGATCGGGGACAGGGGTCCTACGAGCAGTACTTC
CAISDRGQGSYEQYF
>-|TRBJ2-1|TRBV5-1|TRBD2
TGCGCCAGCAGCTTGACTAGCGGGAGCAATGAGCAGTTCTTC
CASSLTSGSNEQFF
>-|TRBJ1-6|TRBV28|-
TGTGCCAGCAGTCTTCTTAGGGGTTCACCCCTCCACTTT
CASSLLRGSPLHF
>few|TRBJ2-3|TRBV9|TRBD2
TGTGCCAGCAGCGTCCGGGGGACTAGCGGGAGTCTCGTCCAAGATACGCAGTATTTT
CASSVRGTSGSLVQDTQYF
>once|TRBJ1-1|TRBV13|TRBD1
TGTGCCAGCAGCTTAGGGTTACAGGGGGACACTGAAGCTTTCTTT
CASSLGLQGDTEAFF
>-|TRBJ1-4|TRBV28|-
TGTGCCAGCAGCCCAAACTTAGGGATCGCGGGGGAAAAACTGTTTTTT
CASSPNLGIAGEKLFF
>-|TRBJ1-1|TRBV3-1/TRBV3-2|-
TGTGCCAGCAGCCAAGTTGGTAGGGGTGAAGCTTTCTTT
CASSQVGRGEAFF
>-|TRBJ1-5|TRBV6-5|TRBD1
TGTGCCAGCACAGGACAGGTCAATCAGCCCCAGCATTTT
CASTGQVNQPQHF
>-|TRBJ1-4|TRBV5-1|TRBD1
TGCGCCAGCAGCTTCCAACCCCAACAGGGGGCTTATGAAAAACTGTTTTTT
CASSFQPQQGAYEKLFF
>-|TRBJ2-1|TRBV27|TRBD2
TGTGCCAGCAGACGCGGGACTAGCGGGAGGGAGGAGCAGTTCTTC
CASRRGTSGREEQFF
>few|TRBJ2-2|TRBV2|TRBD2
TGTGCCAGCAGGAGACTAGCGGGAAGCACCGGGGAGCTGTTTTTT
CASRRLAGSTGELFF
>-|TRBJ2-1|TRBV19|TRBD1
TGTGCCAGTAGTATAGAAGGAAGGGGGCGCGAGGGTGAGCAGTTCTTC
CASSIEGRGREGEQFF
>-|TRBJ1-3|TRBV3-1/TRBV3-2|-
TGTGCCAGCAGCCAAGTTAGAAACACCATATATTTT
CASSQVRNTIYF
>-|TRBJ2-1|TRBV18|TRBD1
TGTGCCAGCTCACCAGCTAATTCGGGACAGAGCAATGAGCAGTTCTTC
CASSPANSGQSNEQFF
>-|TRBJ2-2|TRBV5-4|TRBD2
TGTGCCAGCAGCTTTAGCGGGAGTGGGAACACCGGGGAGCTGTTTTTT
CASSFSGSGNTGELFF
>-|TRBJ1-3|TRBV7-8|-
TGTGCCAGCAGCTTCCGGTCATCGGGTCGTGGAAACACCATATATTTT
CASSFRSSGRGNTIYF
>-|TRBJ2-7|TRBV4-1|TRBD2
TGCGCCAGCAGCCAAGAAAGCGGGAGCGCCTCCGAGCAGTACTTC
CASSQESGSASEQYF
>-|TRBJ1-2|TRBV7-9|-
TGTGCCAGCAGGGAGGCGGAACAGACTAACTATGGCTACACCTTC
CASREAEQTNYGYTF
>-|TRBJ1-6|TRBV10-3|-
TGTGCCACAAAGGGGGGGGCTCCAAATTCACCCCTCCACTTT
CATKGGAPNSPLHF
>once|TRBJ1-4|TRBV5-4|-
TGTGCCAGCAGCCTCACAGGGAATGCTAATGAAAAACTGTTTTTT
CASSLTGNANEKLFF
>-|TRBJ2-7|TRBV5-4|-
TGTGCCAGCAGTCAACAGGGCTACGAGCAGTACTTC
CASSQQGYEQYF
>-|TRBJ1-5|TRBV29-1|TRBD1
TGCAGCGTTGCCGGACAGGACAATCAGCCCCAGCATTTT
CSVAGQDNQPQHF
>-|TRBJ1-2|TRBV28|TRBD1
TGTGCCAGCAGCTCAACAGGGGACTATGGCTACACCTTC
CASSSTGDYGYTF
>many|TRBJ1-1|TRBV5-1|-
TGCGCCAGCAGCTTGGCAGGGGTGGATAACACTGAAGCTTTCTTT
CASSLAGVDNTEAFF
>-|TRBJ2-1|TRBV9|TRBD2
TGTGCCAGCAGCGTAGGCCCTAGCGGGAGGGGGTTTGAGCAGTTCTTC
CASSVGPSGRGFEQFF
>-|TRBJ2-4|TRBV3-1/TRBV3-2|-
TGTGCCAGCAGCCGTGTAGCGAGCCTAGCCAAAAACATTCAGTACTTC
CASSRVASLAKNIQYF
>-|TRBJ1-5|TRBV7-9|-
TGTGCCAGCAGCTTGGACACCATCAATCAGCCCCAGCATTTT
CASSLDTINQPQHF
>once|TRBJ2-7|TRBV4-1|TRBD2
TGCGCCAGCAGCCAAGTGCCCGGGGGAGGGCCGTACGAGCAGTACTTC
CASSQVPGGGPYEQYF
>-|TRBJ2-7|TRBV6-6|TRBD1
TGTGCCAGCAGGGCCGGGACAGTGGGGGAGCAGTACTTC
CASRAGTVGEQYF